Following are 26 T cell receptor beta chains from one sample sequenced in a study of T cells expressing NK-cell markers. Following a re-call of the 5' RACE reads, TCRdb has one entry per CDR3 protein and lacks DNA. The sample spans around 550,000 distinct CDR3 sequences; the ten largest clones claim about 3.6%. Material: blood T cells: a sorted CD56 or NKG2C T cell subset, CD4+ or CD8+ T cells, or bulk PBMC T cells (not recorded which). All receptors derive from a man aged 18 to 35 in good health.

This CDR3 is CASSPDGASGANVLTF. This chain links TRBV12-3 or TRBV12-4 with TRBJ2-6; as DNA is missing, the TRBD1 call by TCRdb cannot be tested. This CDR3 has 16 residues.

The chain recombines TRBV20-1 with TRBJ2-7. The CDR3 loop spans 12 amino acids. Per germline, CDR1 DFQATT and CDR2 SNEGSKA (reference sequence). CDR3 sequence: CSASGGFGEQYF.

This sequence joins TRBV19 and TRBJ1-5. Germline CDR1 is LNHDA and CDR2 is SQIVND (reference sequence). This CDR3 contains 13 residues. CDR3: CASKDGFNQPQHF.

V gene TRBV12-3 or TRBV12-4 combines with J gene TRBJ2-3; TCRdb proposes TRBD1, but this gene call is untestable without DNA. CDR3 length: 16 amino acids. CDR3 loop: CASRIIQGEGPDTQYF.

This chain connects TRBV7-2 to TRBJ1-3. CDR3 length: 15 residues. Germline V gene lookup returns CDR1 SGHTA and CDR2 FQGNSA. The CDR3 is CASRAGQGSGNTIYF.

This chain uses TRBV4-3 with TRBJ2-5; TCRdb's assignment of TRBD1 cannot be checked, as there is no DNA. This CDR3 is built from 16 residues. Germline V gene sequence: CDR1 LGHNA, CDR2 YSLEER. This chain's CDR3 is CASSQVGKGAGETQYF.

The chain is built from TRBV5-1 and TRBJ2-4; with no DNA, the TCRdb D assignment of TRBD2 cannot be verified. CDR3 length: 14 residues. CDR1 is SGHRS, CDR2 YFSETQ, per germline. This CDR3 is CASSLAPSGGGVYF.

The rearrangement joins TRBV4-2 to TRBJ2-1; TCRdb names TRBD1, which stays unverified in the absence of DNA. The germline gives CDR1 LGHNA, CDR2 YNFKEQ. This CDR3 has 17 residues. The CDR3: CASSQEGTGGSYNEQFF.

This CDR3 reads CASSSQGGSTIYF. This chain joins TRBV6-5 and TRBJ1-3; TCRdb reports TRBD1, a call that lacks DNA to check it against. This CDR3 contains 13 residues. Per germline, CDR1 MNHEY and CDR2 SVGAGI.

This chain joins TRBV5-1 and TRBJ2-1; the TRBD2 assignment by TCRdb is unverifiable without DNA. Per germline, CDR1 SGHRS and CDR2 YFSETQ. The CDR3 consists of 16 residues. This chain's CDR3 is CASSLASSGGFNEQFF.

The chain couples TRBV6-5 to TRBJ1-5. CDR1 MNHEY and CDR2 SVGAGI come from the germline V gene. CDR3 length: 15 residues. The CDR3 is CASSSSARSNQPQHF.

V gene TRBV25-1 combines with J gene TRBJ2-3; TCRdb indicates TRBD2, and absent DNA this call remains unverified. In germline, CDR1 is MGHDK, CDR2 SYGVNS. The CDR3 consists of 17 residues. The CDR3 is CASRSWSGAGSTDTQYF.

The chain employs TRBV4-1 and TRBJ2-1. Germline V lookup: CDR1 MGHRA, CDR2 YSYEKL. CDR3 length equals 14 residues. The CDR3 reads CASSPDSTDNEQFF.

The gene calls are TRBV20-1 and TRBJ2-7; the TCRdb D gene call, TRBD1, has no DNA to confirm it. This CDR3 is 13 amino acids long. Germline values: CDR1 DFQATT, CDR2 SNEGSKA (reference sequence). The CDR3 loop reads CSAGGQGVVEQYF.

The chain recombines TRBV7-2 with TRBJ2-7; without DNA, the TCRdb call of TRBD1 cannot be checked. CDR1 and CDR2 from the germline V gene are SGHTA and FQGNSA. This CDR3 is built from 14 residues. CDR3 residues: CASSYGTGKWEQYF.

V gene TRBV12-3 or TRBV12-4 combines with J gene TRBJ1-1; TCRdb's assignment of TRBD1 cannot be checked, as there is no DNA. The CDR3 consists of 14 residues. The CDR3 reads CASSFRQVNTEAFF.

The CDR3 is CASSDLGGGSNEQFF. The genes are TRBV6-4 and TRBJ2-1; TCRdb names TRBD1, which stays unverified in the absence of DNA. The CDR3 length is 15 residues. In germline, CDR1 is MRHNA, CDR2 SNTAGT.

V gene TRBV7-2 combines with J gene TRBJ1-1; TCRdb proposes TRBD1, but this gene call is untestable without DNA. CDR3 length: 14 residues. The germline CDR1 and CDR2 sequences are SGHTA and FQGNSA. Here the CDR3 reads CASSLVPGAKGAFF.

The chain is built from TRBV20-1 and TRBJ2-1; TCRdb's D gene call, TRBD1, goes unchecked for lack of DNA. This CDR3 has 14 residues. Germline lookup yields CDR1 DFQATT and CDR2 SNEGSKA (reference sequence). The CDR3: CSASKSAGVEEQFF.

The chain employs TRBV7-6 and TRBJ2-1; TCRdb returns TRBD2, unconfirmable since there is no DNA. This CDR3 spans 15 amino acids. CDR1 and CDR2 from the germline V gene are SGHVS and FNYEAQ. CDR3 sequence reads: CASTPTSGALNEQFF.

The chain links TRBV20-1 to TRBJ1-5. From germline, CDR1 is DFQATT and CDR2 SNEGSKA (reference sequence). The CDR3 has 14 amino acids. The CDR3 is CSATDGSSNQPQHF.

The chain links TRBV5-6 to TRBJ2-1; TCRdb proposes TRBD2, but this gene call is untestable without DNA. Germline lookup yields CDR1 SGHDT and CDR2 YYEEEE. CDR3 length equals 18 residues. The chain's CDR3 is CASSDGLAGVLGNNEQFF.

This rearrangement joins TRBV4-2 to TRBJ2-1; TCRdb indicates TRBD2, and absent DNA this call remains unverified. The CDR3 is 15 amino acids. Germline V gene sequence: CDR1 LGHNA, CDR2 YNFKEQ. The CDR3 is CASSQVNSGSSEQFF.

The CDR3 spells CSVGLSSVAGGQFF. V is TRBV29-1 and J is TRBJ2-1; the TRBD2 assignment by TCRdb is unverifiable without DNA. Germline V gene lookup returns CDR1 SQVTM and CDR2 ANQGSEA. The CDR3 consists of 14 residues.

The rearrangement uses TRBV24-1 and TRBJ2-5; as DNA is missing, the TRBD1 call by TCRdb cannot be tested. Germline CDR1 is KGHDR and CDR2 is SFDVKD. This CDR3 has 15 residues. CDR3 amino acids: CATSDRDRGRETQYF.

The V gene is TRBV13, the J gene TRBJ2-7; without DNA, the TCRdb call of TRBD2 cannot be checked. CDR1 and CDR2 (germline): PRHDT, FYEKMQ (reference sequence). The CDR3 is made up of 15 amino acids. The CDR3 here is CASSLRLAGLYEQYF.